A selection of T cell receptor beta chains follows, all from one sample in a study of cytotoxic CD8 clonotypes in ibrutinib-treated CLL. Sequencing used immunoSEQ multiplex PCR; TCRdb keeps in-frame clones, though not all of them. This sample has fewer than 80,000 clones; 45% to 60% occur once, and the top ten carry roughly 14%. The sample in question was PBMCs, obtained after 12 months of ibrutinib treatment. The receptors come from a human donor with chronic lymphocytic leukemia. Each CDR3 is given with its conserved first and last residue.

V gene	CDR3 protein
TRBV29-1	CSWGDLTYNEQFF
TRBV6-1	CASQGPNYGYTF
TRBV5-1	CASSPTGGESVYEQFF
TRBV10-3	CAIRPGHSYEQYF
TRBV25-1	CASSGQSRANVLTF
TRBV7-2	CASSLFVLGLGELFF
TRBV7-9	CASRTGLNEKLFF
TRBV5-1	CASKGAREWREQYF
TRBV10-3	CAISEGWGFEQFF
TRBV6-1	CASSVGRSTDTQYF
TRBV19	CASSMSSIAGYSYEQYF
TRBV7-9	CASSVAGVPSYEQYF
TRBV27	CASSPTSGGPGNEQFF
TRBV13	CASSLRGATEAFF
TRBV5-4	CASSQVGTSGYTGELFF
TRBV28	CASLKRGFQPQHF
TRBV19	CASSHGTADEKLFF
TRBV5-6	CASSWRYEQYF
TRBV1	CTSSQEGLAGAPEQFF
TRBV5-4	CASSLGGGNQPQHF
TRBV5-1	CASSFERRETQYF
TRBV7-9	CASSPPLPGPSPRYEQYF
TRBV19	CASSGASLRWETQYF
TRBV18	CASSPKDGELFF
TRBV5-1	CASSYQGGSYEQYF
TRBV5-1	CASSLWAQGKGSPLHF
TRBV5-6	CASSNSPNQASEAFF
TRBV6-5	CASRGLAGEPYEQYF
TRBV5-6	CASSLGLAGGQETQYF
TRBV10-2	CASTDVGNQPQHF
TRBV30	CAWMHQGNEQFF
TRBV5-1	CASSLVGGRHEQYF
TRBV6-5	CASSYTGRDEKLFF
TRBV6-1	CASKVEPDTQYF
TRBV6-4	CASSVTGTGANVLTF
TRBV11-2	CASSLGGTAQETQYF
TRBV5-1	CASSLIGTGTGELFF
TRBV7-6	CASSFSINTGELFF
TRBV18	CASSPRTNEKLFF
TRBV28	CASSLWGQALYEQYF
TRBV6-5	CASRRGGGPYTEAFF